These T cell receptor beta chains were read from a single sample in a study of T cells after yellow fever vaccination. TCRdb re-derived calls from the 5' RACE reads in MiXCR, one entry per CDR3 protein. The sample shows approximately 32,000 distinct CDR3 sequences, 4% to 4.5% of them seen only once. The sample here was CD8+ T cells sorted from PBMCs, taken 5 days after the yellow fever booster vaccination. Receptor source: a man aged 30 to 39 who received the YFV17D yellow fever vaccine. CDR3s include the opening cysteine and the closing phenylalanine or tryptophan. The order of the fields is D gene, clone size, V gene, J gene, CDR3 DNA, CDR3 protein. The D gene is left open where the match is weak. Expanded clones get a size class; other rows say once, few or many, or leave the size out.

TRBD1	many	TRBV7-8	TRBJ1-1	TGTGCCAGCAGCTTAGCGGGGACAGGACGAGAAGCTTTCTTT	CASSLAGTGREAFF
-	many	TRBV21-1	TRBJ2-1	TGTGCCAGCAGCAAAGCGGCAGAGGAGCAGTTCTTC	CASSKAAEEQFF
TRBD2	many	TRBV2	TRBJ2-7	TGTGCCAGCAGACCCGGACTAGCGGGAGACGGCGAGCAGTACTTC	CASRPGLAGDGEQYF
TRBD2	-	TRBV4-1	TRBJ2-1	TGCGCCAGCAGCGAGGTGCCCGGGGGGGGTGAGCAGTTCTTC	CASSEVPGGGEQFF
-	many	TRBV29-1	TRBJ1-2	TGCAGCGCTGGACCTGGCTCAAAAAGGGGACACTATGGCTACACCTTC	CSAGPGSKRGHYGYTF
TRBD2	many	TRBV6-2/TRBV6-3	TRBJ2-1	TGTGCCAGCAGTTATGCGGGAGGGCAATACAATGAGCAGTTCTTC	CASSYAGGQYNEQFF
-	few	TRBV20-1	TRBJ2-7	TGCAGTGCTAATCGGGGCACCTACGAGCAGTACTTC	CSANRGTYEQYF
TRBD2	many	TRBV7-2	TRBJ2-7	TGTGCCAGCAGCCCCGGGACTAGCAGCTACGAGCAGTACTTC	CASSPGTSSYEQYF
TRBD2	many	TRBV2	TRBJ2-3	TGTGCCAGCCATGCTAGCGGGGAGCGAGATACGCAGTATTTT	CASHASGERDTQYF
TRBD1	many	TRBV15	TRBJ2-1	TGTGCCACCAGCAGAGAGGGACAGGGGGCTTTCTCCTACAATGAGCAGTTCTTC	CATSREGQGAFSYNEQFF
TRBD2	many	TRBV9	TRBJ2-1	TGTGCCAGCAGCGCCGGACTAGCGTCCTACAATGAGCAGTTCTTC	CASSAGLASYNEQFF
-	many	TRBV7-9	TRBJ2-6	TGTGCCAGCAGCTTCCCAGGCGGCTCTGGGGCCAACGTCCTGACTTTC	CASSFPGGSGANVLTF
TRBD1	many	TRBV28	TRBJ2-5	TGTGCCAGCAGTTTACCTCTAAGGACAGGGGGCGCAGAGACCCAGTACTTC	CASSLPLRTGGAETQYF
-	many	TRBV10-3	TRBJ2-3	TGTGCCATCAGTTATCCCGGGGCAGATACGCAGTATTTT	CAISYPGADTQYF
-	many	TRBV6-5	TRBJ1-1	TGTGCCAGCCGAACCAGGGGCACTGAAGCTTTCTTT	CASRTRGTEAFF
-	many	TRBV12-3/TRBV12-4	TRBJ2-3	TGTGCCAGCAGTTTTGCGGGAAAGGCAGATACGCAGTATTTT	CASSFAGKADTQYF
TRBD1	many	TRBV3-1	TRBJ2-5	TGTGCCAGCAGCCAAGTGGACAGGGGAGAGGGAGAGACCCAGTACTTC	CASSQVDRGEGETQYF
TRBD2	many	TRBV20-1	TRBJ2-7	TGCAGTGCTAGCGGGGGACTAGCGGGAAACGAGCAGTACTTC	CSASGGLAGNEQYF
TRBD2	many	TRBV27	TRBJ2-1	TGTGCCAGCAGTTCCCCGACTAGCGGGGACTCCTACAATGAGCAGTTCTTC	CASSSPTSGDSYNEQFF
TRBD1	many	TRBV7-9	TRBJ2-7	TGTGCCAGCAGAGAGGACGGGACAGGGGGTGAGCAGTACTTC	CASREDGTGGEQYF
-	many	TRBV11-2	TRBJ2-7	TGTGCCAGCAGCTCCCTCGATAGCGAGCAGTACTTC	CASSSLDSEQYF
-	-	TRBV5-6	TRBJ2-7	TGTGCCATGGGCCACGGGACCCTGGGGGAGCAGTACTTC	CAMGHGTLGEQYF
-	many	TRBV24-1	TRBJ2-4	TGTGCCACCAGTGAAGGCCAAGAGGGGGACATTCAGTACTTC	CATSEGQEGDIQYF
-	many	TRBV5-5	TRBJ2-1	TGTGCCAGCAGCAGAGCACAGGGACTAATTGAGCAGTTCTTC	CASSRAQGLIEQFF
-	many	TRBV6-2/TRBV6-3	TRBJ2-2	TGTGCCAGCAGCACCCCCGGGGGCAGCTTTAACACCGGGGAGCTGTTTTTT	CASSTPGGSFNTGELFF
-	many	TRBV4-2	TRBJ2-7	TGTGCCAGCAGCCTTGAACCGGGTTCCTACGAGCAGTACTTC	CASSLEPGSYEQYF
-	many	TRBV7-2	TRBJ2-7	TGTGCCAGCAGCGACCCTCCGGGATACGAGCAGTACTTC	CASSDPPGYEQYF
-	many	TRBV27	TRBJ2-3	TGTGCCAGCACTTCGGGGGAGGAGGCAGATACGCAGTATTTT	CASTSGEEADTQYF
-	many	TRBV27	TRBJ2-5	TGTGCCAGCAGTTTAACAGGCCTACCACGGGAGACCCAGTACTTC	CASSLTGLPRETQYF
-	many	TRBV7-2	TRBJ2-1	TGTGCCAGCAGCACACCTTCACTAGAGCAGTTCTTC	CASSTPSLEQFF
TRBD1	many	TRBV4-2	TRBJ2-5	TGTGCCAGCAGCCAAGAAACAGGGGGCGAGAAGACCCAGTACTTC	CASSQETGGEKTQYF
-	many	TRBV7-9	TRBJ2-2	TGTGCCAGCAGCTTATGGGCCGGGGAGCTGTTTTTT	CASSLWAGELFF
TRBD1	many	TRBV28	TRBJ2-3	TGTGCCAGCAGTCGGGACAGGGGGCAGGCAGATACGCAGTATTTT	CASSRDRGQADTQYF
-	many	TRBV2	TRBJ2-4	TGTGCCAGCACGGCAGCCAAAAACATTCAGTACTTC	CASTAAKNIQYF
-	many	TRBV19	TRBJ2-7	TGTGCCACCTCCTTCTCCGATAATTACGAGCAGTACTTC	CATSFSDNYEQYF
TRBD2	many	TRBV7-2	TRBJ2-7	TGTGCCAGCAGCTTACTGGCGGGAGGTTTCTACGAGCAGTACTTC	CASSLLAGGFYEQYF
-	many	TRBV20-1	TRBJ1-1	TGCAGTGCTAGACCCGGGATAGAGGCTTTCTTT	CSARPGIEAFF
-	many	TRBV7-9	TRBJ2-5	TGTGCCAGCAGCATAGAGGGACCACGCAAGACGACCCAGTACTTC	CASSIEGPRKTTQYF
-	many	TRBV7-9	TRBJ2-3	TGTGCCAGCAGCTACCCCGGGGACGGAAATACGCAGTATTTT	CASSYPGDGNTQYF
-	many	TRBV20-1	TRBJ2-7	TGCAGTGCTGGCACGGGGACACGCTACGAGCAGTACTTC	CSAGTGTRYEQYF
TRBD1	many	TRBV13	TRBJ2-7	TGTGCCAGCAGCTTACTCTCCCACAGGGGGCCTGGGTACGAGCAGTACTTC	CASSLLSHRGPGYEQYF
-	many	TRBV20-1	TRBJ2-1	TGCAGTGCGCAAACAGGGGAGGATACTACCTACAATGAGCAGTTCTTC	CSAQTGEDTTYNEQFF
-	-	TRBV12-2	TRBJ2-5	TGTCAAGTCCAGTTCTACGGGCTCTCGGAGAATGACGAGTGGACCCAGTACTTC	CQVQFYGLSENDEWTQYF
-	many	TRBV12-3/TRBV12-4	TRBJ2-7	TGTGCCAGCAGGAAGGGTAACGAGCAGTACTTC	CASRKGNEQYF
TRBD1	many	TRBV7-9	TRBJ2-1	TGTGCCAGCAGCCTCGACAGGGGCAATGAGCAGTTCTTC	CASSLDRGNEQFF